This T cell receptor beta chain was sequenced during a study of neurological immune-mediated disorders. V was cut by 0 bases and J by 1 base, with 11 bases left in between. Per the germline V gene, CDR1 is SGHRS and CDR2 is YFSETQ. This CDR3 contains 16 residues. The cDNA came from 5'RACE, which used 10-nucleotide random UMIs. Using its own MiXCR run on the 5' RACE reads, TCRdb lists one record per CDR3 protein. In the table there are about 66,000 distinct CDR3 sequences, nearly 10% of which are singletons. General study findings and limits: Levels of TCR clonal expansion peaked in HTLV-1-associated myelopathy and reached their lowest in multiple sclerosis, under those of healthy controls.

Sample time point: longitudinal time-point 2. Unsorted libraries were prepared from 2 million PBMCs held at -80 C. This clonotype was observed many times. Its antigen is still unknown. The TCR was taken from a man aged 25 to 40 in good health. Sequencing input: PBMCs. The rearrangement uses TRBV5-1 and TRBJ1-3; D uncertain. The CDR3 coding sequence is TGCGCCAGCAGCTTGGGGGGTTCCAAATCTGGAAACACCATATATTTT. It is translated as CASSLGGSKSGNTIYF.